One sample yielded the 5 T cell receptor beta chains listed below, sequenced in a study of shared clonotypes between healthy human individuals. Sequencing used immunoSEQ multiplex PCR; TCRdb keeps in-frame clones, though not all of them. Here the sample spans 1,100,000 or so clones, around 82% being singletons. Sequencing was done on a sample of memory CD4+ T cells from PBMCs. Stated subset: CD45RA-negative fraction. These TCRs come from a man aged 18-30 years in good health. Some clones in this sample may be carry-over from other donors' samples.

CDR3: CASIQFKFWGNQPQHF. In DNA, the CDR3 is TGTGCCAGCATACAGTTCAAGTTCTGGGGCAATCAGCCCCAGCATTTT. V and J are TRBV28 and TRBJ1-5, with D unresolved. Germline V gene sequence: CDR1 MDHEN, CDR2 SYDVKM. Trimming pared 7 bases from V and 2 bases from J, leaving 18 bases between. The CDR3 has 16 amino acids.

This chain joins TRBV28 and TRBJ1-5; D uncertain. Germline CDR1 reads MDHEN; CDR2 reads SYDVKM. CDR3 size: 13 residues. V gave up 6 bases and J gave up 7 bases, with 13 bases separating them. CDR3 residues: CASSIRRAQPQHF. The CDR3 region has the DNA TGTGCCAGCAGCATCCGGCGGGCGCAGCCCCAGCATTTT.

This clone has a single count. V gene TRBV5-4 combines with J gene TRBJ2-7, with D uncertain. CDR3 length: 13 amino acids. CDR1 is SGHNT, CDR2 YYREEE, per germline (reference sequence). Trimming cost V 4 bases and J 6 bases, with 14 bases left between them. CDR3 residues: CASSQDRWGEQYF. DNA for the CDR3: TGTGCCAGCAGCCAAGACCGGTGGGGCGAGCAGTACTTC.

V usage is TRBV28 and J usage is TRBJ1-5; TRBD1 is a possible D gene (5 bases). Germline V gene data show CDR1 as MDHEN and CDR2 as SYDVKM. The CDR3 spans 14 residues. CDR3 sequence: CAATGGISNQPQHF. In DNA form, the CDR3 reads TGTGCAGCTACAGGAGGAATTAGCAATCAGCCCCAGCATTTT.

This clone was counted at least ten times. The chain combines TRBV28 with TRBJ1-1; 7 nucleotides match TRBD1. The V and J ends lost 6 bases and 11 bases, in that order; junction bases with no gene match: 15. In germline, CDR1 is MDHEN, CDR2 SYDVKM. This CDR3 spans 14 amino acids. The CDR3 DNA sequence: TGTGCCAGCAGAAAAGTGACAGGGCTCGGCGGCGCTTTCTTT. Amino acid sequence: CASRKVTGLGGAFF.